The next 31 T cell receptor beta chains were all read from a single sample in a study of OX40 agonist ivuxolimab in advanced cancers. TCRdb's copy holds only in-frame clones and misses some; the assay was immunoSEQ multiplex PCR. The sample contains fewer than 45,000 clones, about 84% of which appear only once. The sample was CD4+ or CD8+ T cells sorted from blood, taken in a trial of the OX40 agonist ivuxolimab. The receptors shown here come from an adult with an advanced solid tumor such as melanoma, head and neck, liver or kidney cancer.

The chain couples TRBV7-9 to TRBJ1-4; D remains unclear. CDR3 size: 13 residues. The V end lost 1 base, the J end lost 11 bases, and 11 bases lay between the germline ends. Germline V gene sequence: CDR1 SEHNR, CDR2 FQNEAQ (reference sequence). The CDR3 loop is CASSLDGGAKLFF. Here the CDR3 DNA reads TGTGCCAGCAGCTTAGACGGTGGCGCGAAACTGTTTTTT.

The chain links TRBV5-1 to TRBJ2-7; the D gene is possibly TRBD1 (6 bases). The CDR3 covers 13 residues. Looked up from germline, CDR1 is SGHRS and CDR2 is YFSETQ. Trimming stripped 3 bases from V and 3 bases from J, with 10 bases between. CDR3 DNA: TGCGCCAGCAGCTCGACGGACAGCTACGAGCAGTACTTC. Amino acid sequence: CASSSTDSYEQYF.

The CDR3: CASSTAIWGSPLHF. The CDR3 DNA is TGTGCCAGCAGTACCGCAATATGGGGTTCACCCCTCCACTTT. The rearrangement joins TRBV27 to TRBJ1-6; D is ambiguous. V lost 5 bases, J lost 9 bases, and 14 bases lay in between. From germline, CDR1 is MNHEY and CDR2 SMNVEV (reference sequence). This CDR3 comprises 14 residues.

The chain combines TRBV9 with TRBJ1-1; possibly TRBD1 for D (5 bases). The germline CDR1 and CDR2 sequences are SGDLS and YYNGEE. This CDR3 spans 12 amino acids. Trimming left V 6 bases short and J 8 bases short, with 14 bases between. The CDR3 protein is CASISLRGEAFF. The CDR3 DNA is TGTGCCAGCATTTCCCTTCGGGGGGAAGCTTTCTTT.

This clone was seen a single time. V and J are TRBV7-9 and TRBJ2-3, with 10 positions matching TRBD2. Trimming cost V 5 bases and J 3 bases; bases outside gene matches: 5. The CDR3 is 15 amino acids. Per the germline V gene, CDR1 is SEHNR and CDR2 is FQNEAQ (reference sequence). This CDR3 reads CASSGSGRVTDTQYF. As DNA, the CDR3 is TGTGCCAGCAGCGGGAGCGGGAGGGTGACAGATACGCAGTATTTT.

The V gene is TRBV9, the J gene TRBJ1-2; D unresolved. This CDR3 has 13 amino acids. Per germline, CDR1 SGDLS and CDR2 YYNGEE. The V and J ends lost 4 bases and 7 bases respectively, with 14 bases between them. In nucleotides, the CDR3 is TGTGCCAGCAGCACGGCCCCTGGGAGTGGCTACACCTTC. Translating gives CASSTAPGSGYTF.

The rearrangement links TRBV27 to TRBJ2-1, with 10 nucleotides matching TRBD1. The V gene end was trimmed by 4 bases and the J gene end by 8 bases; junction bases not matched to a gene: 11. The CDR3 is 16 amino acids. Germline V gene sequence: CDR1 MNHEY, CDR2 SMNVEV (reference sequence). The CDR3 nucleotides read TGTGCCAGCAGTTCCTCGGACAGGGGGTATGTGGATGAGCAGTTCTTC. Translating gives CASSSSDRGYVDEQFF.

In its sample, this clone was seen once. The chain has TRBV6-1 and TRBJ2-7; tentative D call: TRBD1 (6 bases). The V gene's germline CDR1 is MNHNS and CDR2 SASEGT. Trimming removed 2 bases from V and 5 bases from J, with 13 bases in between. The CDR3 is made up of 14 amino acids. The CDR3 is CASSEPRGSDEQYF. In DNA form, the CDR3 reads TGTGCCAGCAGTGAACCCAGGGGTAGCGACGAGCAGTACTTC.

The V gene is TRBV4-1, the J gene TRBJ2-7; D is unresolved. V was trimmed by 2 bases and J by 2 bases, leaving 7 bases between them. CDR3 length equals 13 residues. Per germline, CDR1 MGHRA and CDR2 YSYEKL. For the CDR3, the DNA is TGCGCCAGCAGCCAAATTGAAGCCTACGAGCAGTACTTC. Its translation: CASSQIEAYEQYF.

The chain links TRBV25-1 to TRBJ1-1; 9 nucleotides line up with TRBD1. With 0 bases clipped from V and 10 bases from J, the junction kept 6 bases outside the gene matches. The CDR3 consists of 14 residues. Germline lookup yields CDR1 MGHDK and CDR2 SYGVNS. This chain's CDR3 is CASSEYMEDRGAFF. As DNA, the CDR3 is TGTGCCAGCAGTGAATACATGGAGGACAGGGGAGCTTTCTTT.

CDR3 in DNA: TGTGCCAGCAGTGTAAGGGACAGGGACCACGAGCAGTACTTC. Protein product: CASSVRDRDHEQYF. The chain has TRBV6-1 and TRBJ2-7, with 9 bases that match TRBD1. V trimming: 4 bases; J trimming: 5 bases; junction bases outside the gene matches: 6. Germline CDR1 reads MNHNS; CDR2 reads SASEGT. The CDR3 covers 14 residues.

This chain's CDR3 is CASSHSTGNTEAFF. The CDR3, as DNA: TGTGCCAGCAGCCACTCGACAGGGAACACTGAAGCTTTCTTT. V and J are TRBV5-8 and TRBJ1-1; maybe TRBD1 (6 bases). Trimming took off 4 bases at V and 1 base at J, with 11 bases between the two ends. Germline assignment: CDR1 SGHTS and CDR2 YDEGEE. This CDR3 contains 14 residues.

The CDR3 loop is CASSARGLTNQPQHF. The CDR3 coding sequence is TGTGCCAGCAGTGCTAGGGGGCTCACCAATCAGCCCCAGCATTTT. The V and J genes are TRBV27 and TRBJ1-5, with TRBD1 matching 7 bases. The V gene end was trimmed by 5 bases and the J gene end by 3 bases; junction bases not matched to a gene: 7. In germline, CDR1 is MNHEY, CDR2 SMNVEV (reference sequence). This CDR3 region has 15 residues.

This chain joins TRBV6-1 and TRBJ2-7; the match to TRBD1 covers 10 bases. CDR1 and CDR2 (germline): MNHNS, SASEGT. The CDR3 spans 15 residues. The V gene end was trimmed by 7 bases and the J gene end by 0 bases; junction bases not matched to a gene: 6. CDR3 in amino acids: CASKPGQGISYEQYF. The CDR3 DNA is TGTGCCAGCAAGCCGGGACAGGGGATCTCCTACGAGCAGTACTTC.

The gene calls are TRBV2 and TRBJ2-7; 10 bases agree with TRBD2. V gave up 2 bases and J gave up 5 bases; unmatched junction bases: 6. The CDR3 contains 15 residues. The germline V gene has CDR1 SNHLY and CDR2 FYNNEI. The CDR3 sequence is CASSEITSGKHEQYF. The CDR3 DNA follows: TGTGCCAGCAGTGAAATTACTAGCGGGAAACACGAGCAGTACTTC.

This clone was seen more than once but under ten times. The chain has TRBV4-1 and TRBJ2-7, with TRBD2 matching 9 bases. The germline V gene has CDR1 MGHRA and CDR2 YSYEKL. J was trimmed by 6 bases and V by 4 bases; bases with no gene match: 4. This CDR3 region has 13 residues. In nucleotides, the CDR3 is TGCGCCAGCAGCCTAGCGGGAGAGCGCGAGCAGTACTTC. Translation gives CASSLAGEREQYF.

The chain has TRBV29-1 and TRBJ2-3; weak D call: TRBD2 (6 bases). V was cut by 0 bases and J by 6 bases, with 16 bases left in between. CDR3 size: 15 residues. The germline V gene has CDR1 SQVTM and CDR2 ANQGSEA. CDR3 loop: CSVEDRRDPVDTQYF. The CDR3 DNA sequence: TGCAGCGTTGAAGATCGGCGGGACCCTGTCGATACGCAGTATTTT.

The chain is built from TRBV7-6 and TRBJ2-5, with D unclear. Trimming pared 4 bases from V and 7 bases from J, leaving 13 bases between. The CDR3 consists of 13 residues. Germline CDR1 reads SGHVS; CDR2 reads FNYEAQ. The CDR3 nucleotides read TGTGCCAGCAGCTCAGAGGCATTCCCGACCCAGTACTTC. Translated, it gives CASSSEAFPTQYF.

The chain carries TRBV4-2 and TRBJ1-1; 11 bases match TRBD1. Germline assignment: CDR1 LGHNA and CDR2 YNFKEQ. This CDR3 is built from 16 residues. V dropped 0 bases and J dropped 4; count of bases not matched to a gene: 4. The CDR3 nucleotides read TGTGCCAGCAGCCAAGATGGCGGGACAGGGGGCACTGAAGCTTTCTTT. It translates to CASSQDGGTGGTEAFF.

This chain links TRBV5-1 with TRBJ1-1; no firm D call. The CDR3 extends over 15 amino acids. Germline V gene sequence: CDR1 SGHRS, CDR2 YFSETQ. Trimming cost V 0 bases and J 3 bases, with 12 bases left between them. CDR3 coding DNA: TGCGCCAGCAGCTTGGTGGCTCCGGCGGACACTGAAGCTTTCTTT. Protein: CASSLVAPADTEAFF. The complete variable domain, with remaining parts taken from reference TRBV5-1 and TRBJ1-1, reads KAGVTQTPRYLIKTRGQQVTLSCSPISGHRSVSWYQQTPGQGLQFLFEYFSETQRNKGNFPGRFSGRQFSNSRSEMNVSTLELGDSALYLCASSLVAPADTEAFFGQGTRLTVV.

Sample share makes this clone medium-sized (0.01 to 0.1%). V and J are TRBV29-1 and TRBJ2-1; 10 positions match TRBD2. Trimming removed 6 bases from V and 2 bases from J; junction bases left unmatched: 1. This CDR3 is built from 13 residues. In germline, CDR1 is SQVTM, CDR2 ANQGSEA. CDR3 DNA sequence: TGCAGCGTCAGCGGGGGGGCCTACAATGAGCAGTTCTTC. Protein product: CSVSGGAYNEQFF.

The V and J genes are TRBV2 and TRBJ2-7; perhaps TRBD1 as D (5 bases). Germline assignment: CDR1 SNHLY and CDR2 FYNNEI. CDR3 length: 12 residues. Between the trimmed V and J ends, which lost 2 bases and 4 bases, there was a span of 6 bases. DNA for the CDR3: TGTGCCAGCAGTGAACAGGGTTACGAGCAGTACTTC. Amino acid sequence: CASSEQGYEQYF.

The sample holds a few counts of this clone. In DNA form, the CDR3 reads TGTGCCAGCAGCCTAGCGGGATGGGCCTACGAGCAGTACTTC. This gives the protein CASSLAGWAYEQYF. The chain joins TRBV28 to TRBJ2-7, with TRBD2 matching 9 bases. Germline V gives CDR1 MDHEN, CDR2 SYDVKM. The CDR3 contains 14 residues. Trimming took 6 bases from V and 2 from J; bases not matched to a gene: 5.

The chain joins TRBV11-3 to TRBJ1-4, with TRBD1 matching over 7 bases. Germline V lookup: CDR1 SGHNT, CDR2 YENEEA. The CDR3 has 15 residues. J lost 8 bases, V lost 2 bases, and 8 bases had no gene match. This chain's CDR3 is CASSLWATGVEKLFF. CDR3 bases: TGTGCCAGCAGCTTATGGGCCACAGGGGTCGAAAAACTGTTTTTT.

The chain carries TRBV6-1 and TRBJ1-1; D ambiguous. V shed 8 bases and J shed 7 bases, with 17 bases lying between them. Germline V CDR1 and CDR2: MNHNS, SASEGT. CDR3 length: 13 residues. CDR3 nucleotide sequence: TGTGCCAGCGACACCCCTTTTTTCGGTGAAGCTTTCTTT. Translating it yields CASDTPFFGEAFF.

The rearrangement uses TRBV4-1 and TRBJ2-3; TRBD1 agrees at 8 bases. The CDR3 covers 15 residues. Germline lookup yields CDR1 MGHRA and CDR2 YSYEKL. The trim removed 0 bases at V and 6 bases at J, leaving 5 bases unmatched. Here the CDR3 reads CASSQDRGPGDTQYF. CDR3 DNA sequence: TGCGCCAGCAGCCAAGACAGGGGGCCGGGGGATACGCAGTATTTT.

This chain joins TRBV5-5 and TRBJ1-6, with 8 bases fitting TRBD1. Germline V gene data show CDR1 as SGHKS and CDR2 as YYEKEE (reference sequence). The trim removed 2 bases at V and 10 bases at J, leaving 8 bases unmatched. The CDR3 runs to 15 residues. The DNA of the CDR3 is TGTGCCAGCAGCTTTCCGACAGGGGCCAACTCACCCCTCCACTTT. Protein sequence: CASSFPTGANSPLHF.

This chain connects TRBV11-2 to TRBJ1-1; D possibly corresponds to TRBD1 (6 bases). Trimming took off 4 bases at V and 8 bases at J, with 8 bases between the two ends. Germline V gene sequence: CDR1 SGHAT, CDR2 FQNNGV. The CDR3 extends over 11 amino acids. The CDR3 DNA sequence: TGTGCCAGCAGCTCCGGGACAGAAGCTTTCTTT. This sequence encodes CASSSGTEAFF.

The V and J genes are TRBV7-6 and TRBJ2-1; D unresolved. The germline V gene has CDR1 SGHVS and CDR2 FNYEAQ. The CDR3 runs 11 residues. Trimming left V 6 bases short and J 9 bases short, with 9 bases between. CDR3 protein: CASRGLGEQFF. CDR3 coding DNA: TGTGCCAGCAGGGGTTTGGGTGAGCAGTTCTTC.

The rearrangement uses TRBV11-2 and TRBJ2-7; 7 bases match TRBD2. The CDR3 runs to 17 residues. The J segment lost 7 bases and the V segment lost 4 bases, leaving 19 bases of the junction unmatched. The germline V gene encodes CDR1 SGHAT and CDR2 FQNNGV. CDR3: CASSSMRLGGGYMEQYF. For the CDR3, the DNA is TGTGCCAGCAGCTCCATGCGGCTGGGGGGAGGGTATATGGAGCAGTACTTC.

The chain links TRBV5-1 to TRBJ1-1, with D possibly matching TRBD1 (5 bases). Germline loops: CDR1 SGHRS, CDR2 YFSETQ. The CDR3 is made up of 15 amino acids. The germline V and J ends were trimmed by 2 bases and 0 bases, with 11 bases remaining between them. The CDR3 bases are TGCGCCAGCAGCTTTAGTCAGGGCATGAACACTGAAGCTTTCTTT. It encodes CASSFSQGMNTEAFF. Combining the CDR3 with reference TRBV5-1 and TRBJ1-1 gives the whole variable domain KAGVTQTPRYLIKTRGQQVTLSCSPISGHRSVSWYQQTPGQGLQFLFEYFSETQRNKGNFPGRFSGRQFSNSRSEMNVSTLELGDSALYLCASSFSQGMNTEAFFGQGTRLTVV.